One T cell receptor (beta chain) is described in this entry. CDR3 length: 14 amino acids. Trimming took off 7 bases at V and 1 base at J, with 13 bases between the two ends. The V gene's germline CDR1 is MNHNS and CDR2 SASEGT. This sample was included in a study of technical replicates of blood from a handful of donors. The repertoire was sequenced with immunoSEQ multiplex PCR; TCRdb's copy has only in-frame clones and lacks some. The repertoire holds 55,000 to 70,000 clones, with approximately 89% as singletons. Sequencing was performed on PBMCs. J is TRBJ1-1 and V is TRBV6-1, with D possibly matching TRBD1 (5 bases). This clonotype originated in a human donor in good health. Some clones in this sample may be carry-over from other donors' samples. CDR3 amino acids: CASTRMGQNTEAFF. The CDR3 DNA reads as TGTGCCAGCACCCGGATGGGGCAGAACACTGAAGCTTTCTTT.